These 9 T cell receptor beta chains came from one sample sequenced in a study of blood T cell repertoires in COVID-19. Profiling relied on immunoSEQ multiplex PCR, and the TCRdb table lists in-frame clones only, not all of them. The data show fewer than 70,000 clones, 80% to 95% seen once. What was sequenced was peripheral blood. These receptors all come from a man aged 45 to 65 with active COVID-19.

This clone was observed once. The V and J genes are TRBV5-1 and TRBJ2-5; 7 nucleotides line up with TRBD1. The CDR3 is 13 amino acids. V dropped 5 bases and J dropped 5; count of bases not matched to a gene: 6. Germline-derived CDR1 and CDR2 are SGHRS and YFSETQ. CDR3 in amino acids: CASRHGTDETQYF. The CDR3 region has the DNA TGCGCCAGCAGACATGGGACAGATGAGACCCAGTACTTC.

The chain employs TRBV28 and TRBJ2-6, with 7 bases matching TRBD1. CDR1 and CDR2 (germline): MDHEN, SYDVKM. J was trimmed by 2 bases and V by 3 bases; bases with no gene match: 10. This CDR3 spans 18 amino acids. CDR3 region: CASSLGTGAKAGANVLTF. The CDR3, as DNA: TGTGCCAGCAGTTTGGGCACAGGGGCTAAAGCTGGGGCCAACGTCCTGACTTTC.

The CDR3 nucleotides are TGTGCCATCAGTGGGAGACTAACGGGGGGGAATGAGCAGTTCTTC. This sequence encodes CAISGRLTGGNEQFF. This rearrangement joins TRBV10-3 to TRBJ2-1; the match to TRBD2 covers 8 bases. The V gene end was trimmed by 4 bases and the J gene end by 7 bases; junction bases not matched to a gene: 9. Germline CDR1 is ENHRY and CDR2 is SYGVKD. This CDR3 region has 15 residues.

This clone was seen a single time. The CDR3 coding sequence is TGTGCCAGTCGTCGGGGGACCACGAGCACAGATACGCAGTATTTT. Translated: CASRRGTTSTDTQYF. The chain recombines TRBV19 with TRBJ2-3; possibly TRBD2 for D (6 bases). This CDR3 region has 15 residues. V shed 8 bases and J shed 0 bases, with 15 bases lying between them. Looked up from germline, CDR1 is LNHDA and CDR2 is SQIVND (reference sequence).

The chain combines TRBV5-5 with TRBJ2-5; D is possibly TRBD2 (5 bases). CDR1 is SGHKS and CDR2 is YYEKEE in the germline V gene (reference sequence). This CDR3 has 15 residues. Trimming stripped 1 base from V and 5 bases from J, with 15 bases between. DNA for the CDR3: TGTGCCAGCAGCTTGTCGTTGAGGGATATGGAGACCCAGTACTTC. It yields the protein CASSLSLRDMETQYF.

This clone was found once. The chain is built from TRBV28 and TRBJ2-3, with 7 nucleotides matching TRBD1. The CDR3 runs to 14 residues. Germline values: CDR1 MDHEN, CDR2 SYDVKM. V trimming: 10 bases; J trimming: 4 bases; junction bases outside the gene matches: 11. The CDR3 protein is CATVQGGQSDTQYF. DNA for the CDR3: TGTGCCACCGTACAAGGGGGCCAGTCAGATACGCAGTATTTT.

The chain carries TRBV5-1 and TRBJ2-7; 7 bases map to TRBD2. This CDR3 has 16 residues. Germline assignment: CDR1 SGHRS and CDR2 YFSETQ. Trimming took 0 bases from V and 0 from J; bases not matched to a gene: 6. The CDR3 spells CASSLDWRTSSYEQYF. Written as DNA, the CDR3 is TGCGCCAGCAGCTTGGACTGGCGGACTAGCTCCTACGAGCAGTACTTC. Drawing the rest from reference TRBV5-1 and TRBJ2-7, the complete variable domain is KAGVTQTPRYLIKTRGQQVTLSCSPISGHRSVSWYQQTPGQGLQFLFEYFSETQRNKGNFPGRFSGRQFSNSRSEMNVSTLELGDSALYLCASSLDWRTSSYEQYFGPGTRLTVT.

The chain has TRBV6-5 and TRBJ1-3, with D unclear. Deletions cut 6 bases from V and 6 bases from J, with 18 bases between. The CDR3 covers 15 residues. Germline CDR1 and CDR2: MNHEY and SVGAGI. The CDR3 DNA is TGTGCCAGCAGATCCCGAAGGGAGGTAGAAAACACCATATATTTT. This translates into CASRSRREVENTIYF.

CDR3 nucleotides: TGTGCCAGCAGTGACCTCGGCAGGGGTTATGGCTACACCTTC. It translates to CASSDLGRGYGYTF. The chain uses TRBV6-1 and TRBJ1-2; tentative D call: TRBD1 (6 bases). The CDR3 sequence is 14 residues long. V gave up 3 bases and J gave up 5 bases, with 13 bases separating them. CDR1 is MNHNS and CDR2 is SASEGT in the germline V gene.